A few counts support the clone carrying this TCR beta chain. Its target is not known. This sample is drawn from a study of beta chain features in type 1 diabetes. Study-wide background: Patients looked much like healthy donors when it came to age, gender and cell yields. Investigators examined some 110,000,000 sorted cells across all samples.

Study-wide findings and caveats: Within each of all four CD4+ subsets, Type 1 diabetes patients had TCRB CDR3s that were moderately but significantly shorter. Patients showed naive, central memory and Treg TCRB repertoires that appeared more similar than those of healthy donors.

The V gene's germline CDR1 is KGHSH and CDR2 LQKENI. This CDR3 has 14 residues. J lost 3 bases, V lost 2 bases, and 2 bases had no gene match. As every portion of the isolated RNA was reverse transcribed, the sequencing read expressed TCRB transcripts. The protocol was immunoSEQ multiplex PCR, while the TCRdb copy is restricted to in-frame clones and leaves out a portion. The sample contains around 690,000 clones, around 12% of which appear only once. This chain connects TRBV18 to TRBJ2-7; 9 bases line up with TRBD1. The sample comprised naive CD4+ T cells from blood. The receptor was derived from a young man with type 1 diabetes. In DNA form, the CDR3 reads TGTGCCAGCTCACCATCGACAGGGGGCTACGAGCAGTACTTC. Translating it yields CASSPSTGGYEQYF.